Below, 5 T cell receptor beta chains from the same sample are listed, as sequenced in a study of cytomegalovirus exposure and HLA in healthy donors. PCR primers comprised 60 Vbeta and 13 Jbeta primers. The protocol was immunoSEQ multiplex PCR, while the TCRdb copy is restricted to in-frame clones and leaves out a portion. The sample consists of roughly 130,000 clones, around 66% of them appearing once. Specimen: PBMCs. These receptors were collected from a woman in her thirties or forties in good health and CMV-seropositive.

The sample holds a few counts of this clone. The rearrangement joins TRBV11-2 to TRBJ2-7, with 9 bases fitting TRBD2. The CDR3 length is 16 residues. CDR1 and CDR2 (germline): SGHAT, FQNNGV. V lost 6 bases, J lost 3 bases, and 12 bases stayed unmatched. The CDR3 loop is CASSEASSSGNYEQYF. The CDR3 coding sequence is TGTGCCAGCAGTGAAGCCTCGTCTAGCGGGAACTACGAGCAGTACTTC.

J is TRBJ1-6 and V is TRBV29-1, with 10 bases identical to TRBD1. Per the germline V gene, CDR1 is SQVTM and CDR2 is ANQGSEA. The trim removed 6 bases at V and 6 bases at J, leaving 8 bases unmatched. This CDR3 contains 15 residues. CDR3 nucleotide sequence: TGCAGCGTCCGGGGGACAGGGGCATCTAATTCACCCCTCCACTTT. This encodes CSVRGTGASNSPLHF.

The J gene is TRBJ2-1, the V gene TRBV11-2; maybe TRBD2 (6 bases). Trimming removed 1 base from V and 3 bases from J, with 19 bases in between. Germline V gene lookup returns CDR1 SGHAT and CDR2 FQNNGV. This CDR3 spans 18 amino acids. The DNA of the CDR3 is TGTGCCAGCAGCTTAGTCCCCCCTGGCGGGGCCCTCTACAATGAGCAGTTCTTC. Residues: CASSLVPPGGALYNEQFF.

The rearrangement links TRBV7-2 to TRBJ2-1; 8 nucleotides line up with TRBD2. The CDR3 sequence is 14 residues long. Trimming took 5 bases from V and 9 from J; bases not matched to a gene: 9. CDR1 and CDR2 from the germline V gene are SGHTA and FQGNSA. CDR3 in DNA: TGTGCCAGCAGCCCCACAATAGCGGGGACTGAGCAGTTCTTC. Protein sequence: CASSPTIAGTEQFF.

The chain links TRBV28 to TRBJ1-3; TRBD1 agrees at 8 bases. Germline V gives CDR1 MDHEN, CDR2 SYDVKM. This CDR3 has 13 residues. V was pared by 7 bases and J by 2 bases, with 1 base of the junction left unmatched. CDR3 loop: CASTGGTGNTIYF. CDR3 DNA sequence: TGTGCCAGCACAGGGGGCACTGGAAACACCATATATTTT.